This T cell receptor beta chain was identified in a study of blood T cell repertoires in COVID-19. Across the study: The study drew acute and convalescent COVID-19 samples from the United States, Italy and Spain. PBMCs, B-cell-depleted T cells, or T cells were the source of the cDNA or gDNA that made up the material.

Libraries were prepared by immunoSEQ multiplex PCR; TCRdb keeps only in-frame clonotypes and omits some of them. Of about 61,000 clones listed, 70% to 80% are singletons. The CDR3 is 15 amino acids. With 0 bases removed from V and 0 bases from J, the gap between germline ends came to 8 bases. In germline, CDR1 is KGHSH, CDR2 LQKENI. Sequenced sample: peripheral blood. This clonotype was obtained from an elderly man with active or convalescent COVID-19. The chain recombines TRBV18 with TRBJ2-5; D gene ambiguous. The CDR3 loop is CASSPPNGNQETQYF. DNA for the CDR3: TGTGCCAGCTCACCACCGAACGGTAACCAAGAGACCCAGTACTTC. Variable domain in full (rest from reference TRBV18 and TRBJ2-5): NAGVMQNPRHLVRRRGQEARLRCSPMKGHSHVYWYRQLPEEGLKFMVYLQKENIIDESGMPKERFSAEFPKEGPSILRIQQVVRGDSAAYFCASSPPNGNQETQYFGPGTRLLVL.